These T cell receptor beta chains were read from a single sample in a study of OX40 agonist ivuxolimab in advanced cancers. This table comes from immunoSEQ multiplex PCR, and its TCRdb copy is limited to in-frame clones, with some not included. The sample lists 70,000 to 95,000 clones; almost 90% were seen once. Source: CD4+ or CD8+ T cells sorted from blood, taken in a trial of the OX40 agonist ivuxolimab. These receptors all stem from an adult with an advanced solid tumor such as melanoma, head and neck, liver or kidney cancer. Each CDR3 is given with its conserved first and last residue. The order of the fields is V gene, clone size, J gene, D gene, CDR3 DNA, CDR3 protein. D genes are given only for firm matches. Part of the rows lack a size; the others show once, few, many or a class for expanded clones.

TRBV25-1,NA,TRBJ2-2,NA,TGTGCCAGCAGTGAACCTGGAGACACCGGGGAGCTGTTTTTT,CASSEPGDTGELFF
TRBV7-9,NA,TRBJ1-2,NA,TGTGCCAGCAGCTTAGCCGGAGGGTATGGCTACACCTTC,CASSLAGGYGYTF
TRBV27,NA,TRBJ2-3,NA,TGTGCCAGCAGTCCAACGGGAGTCCTGGGGGGCACAGATACGCAGTATTTT,CASSPTGVLGGTDTQYF
TRBV5-5,NA,TRBJ1-2,TRBD1,TGTGCCAGCAGCTGGATAGGACAGGGAGGTGGCTACACCTTC,CASSWIGQGGGYTF
TRBV6-5,NA,TRBJ2-5,TRBD2,TGTGCCAGCAGTTACGTCGGGGGGGCTCGGGAGACCCAGTACTTC,CASSYVGGARETQYF
TRBV19,NA,TRBJ2-1,TRBD1,TGTGCCAGTAGTCGGGACAGGATAAATGAGCAGTTCTTC,CASSRDRINEQFF
TRBV5-1,NA,TRBJ2-3,TRBD1,TGCGCCAGCAGCTTGATGCTATCAGGGGGTGGTACAGATACGCAGTATTTT,CASSLMLSGGGTDTQYF
TRBV7-3,NA,TRBJ2-7,TRBD2,TGTGCCAGCAGCCAAAGCGGGAGTGGGGAGCAGTACTTC,CASSQSGSGEQYF
TRBV11-3,NA,TRBJ1-1,NA,TGTGCCAGCAGCCCGCGGCGTTTGCAGAACACTGAAGCTTTCTTT,CASSPRRLQNTEAFF
TRBV30,NA,TRBJ2-1,NA,TGTGCCTGGGATCCGGGGAGACTAACATACAATGAGCAGTTCTTC,CAWDPGRLTYNEQFF
TRBV6-1,NA,TRBJ2-5,NA,TGTGCCAGCAGTCGGGCCAACCAAGAGACCCAGTACTTC,CASSRANQETQYF
TRBV10-2,NA,TRBJ2-2,NA,TGCGCCAGCGAGAAGGGTGGCACCGGGGAGCTGTTTTTT,CASEKGGTGELFF
TRBV10-1,few,TRBJ2-5,NA,TGCGCCAGCGGGGGGATAGCCCCGTACCAAGAGACCCAGTACTTC,CASGGIAPYQETQYF
TRBV5-1,NA,TRBJ2-2,NA,TGCGCCAGCAGCTTAGGGGGAGGGCCGAACACCGGGGAGCTGTTTTTT,CASSLGGGPNTGELFF